This TCR beta chain is from a study of blood T cell repertoires in COVID-19. Across the whole study: The United States, Italy and Spain provided the acute and convalescent COVID-19 samples. T cells, B-cell-depleted T cells, or PBMCs provided the cDNA or gDNA that served as material.

The CDR3 length is 13 residues. V was trimmed by 4 bases and J by 2 bases, leaving 9 bases between them. In germline, CDR1 is LGHDT, CDR2 YNNKEL (reference sequence). In the original workflow: Amplification from reference gene primers served as the basis for estimated nucleated cell counts. The method was immunoSEQ multiplex PCR; TCRdb's version includes in-frame clones alone and lacks a portion of them. The V and J calls and clone size were taken over from that table, and D and trimming were inferred from the DNA. The table has roughly 34,000 clones, more than 85% seen once; the top ten hold over 20%.

The sequence came from a woman of 80 years or more with active or convalescent COVID-19. Sequencing input: peripheral blood. The chain couples TRBV3-1 (or the pseudogene TRBV3-2) to TRBJ2-7; TRBD1 is a possible D gene (5 bases). As DNA, the CDR3 is TGTGCCAGCAGCCTTGACAGAACCTACGAGCAGTACTTC. It specifies CASSLDRTYEQYF.